This passage covers 27 T cell receptor beta chains from one sample sequenced in a study of control samples from healthy donors and cancer patients. Using immunoSEQ multiplex PCR, the repertoire was profiled, and TCRdb retains in-frame clones only, with some absent. The sample carries some 150,000 clones, just under 95% recorded once. Specimen: blood. These receptors were taken from a man aged 35-49 years in good health.

The rearrangement links TRBV5-6 to TRBJ1-2; tentative D call: TRBD1 (6 bases). Germline V lookup: CDR1 SGHDT, CDR2 YYEEEE. V gave up 5 bases and J gave up 5 bases, with 16 bases separating them. The CDR3 covers 14 residues. CDR3 bases: TGTGCCAGCAGTATGGGGGGGCTAAAGTATGGCTACACCTTC. Translated, it gives CASSMGGLKYGYTF.

The genes are TRBV4-1 and TRBJ1-5; D is uncertain. CDR1 MGHRA and CDR2 YSYEKL come from the germline V gene. Deletions cut 5 bases from V and 7 bases from J, with 9 bases between. This CDR3 region has 12 residues. CDR3: CASSVSHQPQHF. The CDR3 coding sequence is TGCGCCAGCAGCGTCAGCCACCAGCCCCAGCATTTT.

J is TRBJ1-2 and V is TRBV5-6; the match to TRBD1 covers 9 bases. The J segment lost 2 bases and the V segment lost 2 bases, leaving 1 base of the junction unmatched. There are 14 residues in the CDR3. The germline gives CDR1 SGHDT, CDR2 YYEEEE. CDR3 sequence (DNA): TGTGCCAGCAGCTTCGGGACAGGGAACTATGGCTACACCTTC. Protein sequence: CASSFGTGNYGYTF.

The V and J genes are TRBV4-1 and TRBJ2-1, with D possibly TRBD2 on 6 matching bases. Per germline, CDR1 MGHRA and CDR2 YSYEKL. The CDR3 covers 14 residues. V lost 3 bases, J lost 9 bases, and 15 bases lay in between. CDR3 protein: CASSQFTTSPEQFF. For the CDR3, the DNA is TGCGCCAGCAGCCAGTTTACCACTAGCCCTGAGCAGTTCTTC.

The chain joins TRBV28 to TRBJ2-3; maybe TRBD2 (6 bases). The length of the CDR3 is 16 residues. From germline, CDR1 is MDHEN and CDR2 SYDVKM. The ends were cut back, 2 bases at V and 3 bases at J, with 15 bases in the middle. Written as DNA, the CDR3 is TGTGCCAGCAGTTTAACGGCTCCCGGGGGTACAGATACGCAGTATTTT. It codes for CASSLTAPGGTDTQYF.

The gene calls are TRBV4-1 and TRBJ2-1, with D maybe TRBD1 (6 bases). The CDR3 has 17 residues. Trimming removed 3 bases from V and 6 bases from J, with 21 bases in between. Germline V gives CDR1 MGHRA, CDR2 YSYEKL. The CDR3 DNA is TGCGCCAGCAGCCAGGGACCACCCTTGGGGGCAGCCAATGAGCAGTTCTTC. Translation: CASSQGPPLGAANEQFF.

This clone has more than one count but fewer than ten. The rearrangement joins TRBV6-5 to TRBJ1-1; 8 positions agree with TRBD1. The ends lost 4 bases at V and 4 bases at J; junction bases unmatched: 2. Germline V gene lookup returns CDR1 MNHEY and CDR2 SVGAGI. The CDR3 length is 13 residues. As DNA, the CDR3 is TGTGCCAGCAGTTCCGACAGGGGCACTGAAGCTTTCTTT. Residues: CASSSDRGTEAFF.

V gene TRBV19 combines with J gene TRBJ1-6; TRBD1 matches at 9 bases. V trimming: 3 bases; J trimming: 7 bases; junction bases outside the gene matches: 4. The V gene's germline CDR1 is LNHDA and CDR2 SQIVND (reference sequence). The CDR3 contains 15 residues. The CDR3 coding sequence is TGTGCCAGTAGTATCCGTGGACAGGGGAATTCACCCCTCCACTTT. It is translated as CASSIRGQGNSPLHF. Full variable domain (missing parts from reference TRBV19 and TRBJ1-6): DGGITQSPKYLFRKEGQNVTLSCEQNLNHDAMYWYRQDPGQGLRLIYYSQIVNDFQKGDIAEGYSVSREKKESFPLTVTSAQKNPTAFYLCASSIRGQGNSPLHFGNGTRLTVT.

J is TRBJ2-7 and V is TRBV6-1, with a possible D match to TRBD2 (5 bases). CDR1 is MNHNS and CDR2 is SASEGT in the germline V gene. There are 15 residues in the CDR3. Between the trimmed V and J ends, which lost 2 bases and 2 bases, there was a span of 13 bases. This CDR3 is CASSERSPGAYEQYF. CDR3 DNA sequence: TGTGCCAGCAGTGAAAGGTCTCCCGGGGCCTACGAGCAGTACTTC.

DNA of the CDR3: TGTGCCACCAGTGATGCTCTGGCGGATCAGCCCCAGCATTTT. It encodes CATSDALADQPQHF. The chain links TRBV24-1 to TRBJ1-5; D remains ambiguous. V was shortened by 3 bases and J by 5 bases, with 10 bases between the two germline ends. This CDR3 spans 14 amino acids. CDR1 is KGHDR and CDR2 is SFDVKD in the germline V gene.

This chain connects TRBV5-4 to TRBJ1-1; 10 positions agree with TRBD1. Trimming cost V 4 bases and J 5 bases; bases outside gene matches: 11. Germline V CDR1 and CDR2: SGHNT, YYREEE (reference sequence). This CDR3 is 16 amino acids long. CDR3 nucleotides: TGTGCCAGCAGCGTCGGGACAGGGGAGATTTGGACTGAAGCTTTCTTT. It specifies CASSVGTGEIWTEAFF. Full variable domain (rest looked up from reference TRBV5-4 and TRBJ1-1): ETGVTQSPTHLIKTRGQQVTLRCSSQSGHNTVSWYQQALGQGPQFIFQYYREEENGRGNFPPRFSGLQFPNYSSELNVNALELDDSALYLCASSVGTGEIWTEAFFGQGTRLTVV.

This sequence joins TRBV21-1 and TRBJ2-7; TRBD2 is the table's D call and was not checked against the DNA. TRBV21-1 is an annotated pseudogene. This CDR3 contains 13 residues. CDR3 DNA sequence: TGTGCCAGCCCCCCTGATACGGGGGACGAGCAGTACTTC. Its translation: CASPPDTGDEQYF.

This chain uses TRBV24-1 with TRBJ2-3, with no clear D. The CDR3 runs 14 residues. The germline V and J ends were trimmed by 5 bases and 4 bases, with 12 bases remaining between them. The V gene's germline CDR1 is KGHDR and CDR2 SFDVKD. For the CDR3, the DNA is TGTGCCACCAGTGTTGGTTGGGGTTCAGATACGCAGTATTTT. Protein sequence: CATSVGWGSDTQYF.

The V gene is TRBV6-6, the J gene TRBJ2-7; no clear D. Trimming removed 6 bases from V and 5 bases from J, with 17 bases in between. The CDR3 contains 14 residues. Germline V CDR1 and CDR2: MNHNY, SVGAGI (reference sequence). The CDR3 DNA reads as TGTGCCAGCAGCCCCGGCCTGACGAGGAACGAGCAGTACTTC. This sequence encodes CASSPGLTRNEQYF.

The chain carries TRBV24-1 and TRBJ2-1, with TRBD1 matching 8 bases. This CDR3 has 14 amino acids. V dropped 3 bases and J dropped 7; count of bases not matched to a gene: 4. Germline-derived CDR1 and CDR2 are KGHDR and SFDVKD. The CDR3 nucleotides are TGTGCCACCAGTGATCGGACAGGGAAGAATGAGCAGTTCTTC. This codes for CATSDRTGKNEQFF.

The J gene is TRBJ2-7, the V gene TRBV10-3; the match to TRBD1 covers 8 bases. Germline values: CDR1 ENHRY, CDR2 SYGVKD. This CDR3 has 15 residues. Trimming removed 6 bases from V and 5 bases from J; junction bases left unmatched: 12. CDR3 amino acids: CAISHIGQGQNEQYF. In nucleotides, the CDR3 is TGTGCCATCAGCCATATTGGACAGGGCCAGAACGAGCAGTACTTC.

This clone showed up just once. The chain combines TRBV5-1 with TRBJ2-1; 15 bases are shared with TRBD2. The CDR3 is 16 residues long. The V and J ends lost 3 bases and 6 bases, in that order; junction bases with no gene match: 4. Per germline, CDR1 SGHRS and CDR2 YFSETQ. The CDR3 reads CASSSTGLAGGNEQFF. DNA of the CDR3: TGCGCCAGCAGCTCGACGGGACTAGCGGGGGGCAATGAGCAGTTCTTC.

The chain employs TRBV9 and TRBJ2-7; the match to TRBD1 covers 9 bases. This CDR3 region has 15 residues. Germline lookup yields CDR1 SGDLS and CDR2 YYNGEE. V shed 2 bases, J shed 0 bases, and the junction held 3 bases outside the gene matches. The CDR3 bases are TGTGCCAGCAGCGTCGGACAGGGGATCTCCTACGAGCAGTACTTC. It yields the protein CASSVGQGISYEQYF.

The chain uses TRBV9 and TRBJ1-2; TRBD1 matches 7 bases. The CDR3 sequence is 15 residues long. Germline CDR1 SGDLS, CDR2 YYNGEE. Germline trimming cut 0 bases from V and 4 bases from J; bases unmatched to any gene: 6. The CDR3 DNA reads TGTGCCAGCAGCGTAGATTTTGGGACAGCCTATGGCTACACCTTC. Translating gives CASSVDFGTAYGYTF.

The V call is TRBV13, the J call TRBJ2-2; TRBD1 agrees at 7 bases. The germline gives CDR1 PRHDT, CDR2 FYEKMQ (reference sequence). J gave up 2 bases and V 1 base, and 4 bases lay outside the gene matches. The length of the CDR3 is 16 residues. The DNA for the CDR3 is TGTGCCAGCAGCTTAGAGGGGGCAGCAAACACCGGGGAGCTGTTTTTT. Residues: CASSLEGAANTGELFF.

The V gene is TRBV29-1, the J gene TRBJ2-5; a possible D gene is TRBD2 (6 bases). The CDR3 spans 15 residues. Germline V gene data show CDR1 as SQVTM and CDR2 as ANQGSEA. The V and J ends lost 0 bases and 2 bases respectively, with 13 bases between them. CDR3 DNA: TGCAGCGTTGAAGATGATGCGGGGTTTCAAGAGACCCAGTACTTC. Translating it yields CSVEDDAGFQETQYF.

V usage is TRBV29-1 and J usage is TRBJ1-1, with D possibly TRBD1 on 5 matching bases. The V gene's germline CDR1 is SQVTM and CDR2 ANQGSEA. Trimming shortened V by 4 bases and J by 7 bases, and 16 bases separated the two germline ends. There are 13 residues in the CDR3. In DNA form, the CDR3 reads TGCAGCGTTGGTTCAGGGTTGGTGGGTGAAGCTTTCTTT. Its translation is CSVGSGLVGEAFF.

As regards this clone: Other nucleotide sequences from this sample produce the same CDR3. The chain couples TRBV5-1 to TRBJ2-7; D possibly uses TRBD1 or TRBD2 (5 bases each). The CDR3 has 13 residues. Germline CDR1 reads SGHRS; CDR2 reads YFSETQ. V was shortened by 3 bases and J by 0 bases, with 7 bases between the two germline ends. The CDR3 region has the DNA TGCGCCAGCAGCTCGGGGCCCTCCTACGAGCAGTACTTC. Translation gives CASSSGPSYEQYF.

This chain links TRBV11-2 with TRBJ2-2; D is unresolved. CDR3 length equals 14 residues. The germline gives CDR1 SGHAT, CDR2 FQNNGV. The V end was cut by 6 bases, the J end by 2 bases, with 10 bases between. Here the CDR3 DNA reads TGTGCCAGCAGGCTGACCGATAACACCGGGGAGCTGTTTTTT. Protein product: CASRLTDNTGELFF. Full variable domain (rest looked up from reference TRBV11-2 and TRBJ2-2): EAGVAQSPRYKIIEKRQSVAFWCNPISGHATLYWYQQILGQGPKLLIQFQNNGVVDDSQLPKDRFSAERLKGVDSTLKIQPAKLEDSAVYLCASRLTDNTGELFFGEGSRLTVL.

CDR3 residues: CATSDPGTGHYGYTF. The DNA for the CDR3 is TGTGCCACCAGTGATCCCGGGACAGGTCACTATGGCTACACCTTC. The chain links TRBV24-1 to TRBJ1-2, with 8 bases that match TRBD1. The CDR3 spans 15 residues. Germline CDR1 reads KGHDR; CDR2 reads SFDVKD. V trimming: 3 bases; J trimming: 3 bases; junction bases outside the gene matches: 5.

CDR3 loop: CASSEVRTGGRSYTF. The CDR3 DNA is TGTGCCAGCAGTGAGGTCCGGACAGGGGGCAGGAGCTACACCTTC. The V gene is TRBV6-1, the J gene TRBJ1-2, with 11 bases identical to TRBD1. The V gene's germline CDR1 is MNHNS and CDR2 SASEGT. The CDR3 consists of 15 residues. V lost 3 bases, J lost 9 bases, and 9 bases stayed unmatched.

This chain connects TRBV15 to TRBJ1-2; no clear D gene. Germline lookup yields CDR1 LNHNV and CDR2 YYDKDF (reference sequence). There are 15 residues in the CDR3. V lost 3 bases and J lost 5, with 16 bases in between. DNA of the CDR3: TGTGCCACCAGCAGGGGCACACAAGGTGCATATGGCTACACCTTC. It yields the protein CATSRGTQGAYGYTF.